This T cell receptor (gamma chain) came from a study of γδ T cells in repeated Plasmodium falciparum infection. Study overall: Each infection was followed by sampling at 21 days, plus baseline and some pre-infection draws.

TCRdb re-analyzed the multiplex PCR reads via CATT. The sample yields approximately 30,000 gamma-chain clones, more than 1.4% seen once. Findings of the study overall: Malian children's Vdelta2-negative repertoires appeared more expanded and less diverse than Australians'.

Bulk repertoires came from Vgamma9/Vdelta2+ or Vdelta2-negative gammadelta T cells flow-sorted from PBMC. This clone has just a few counts. Its target is not known. TCRdb's listed protein matches a much larger clone and diverges from this DNA's translation at residue 12, likely through a read error; the protein shown comes from the DNA. The CDR3 contains 17 residues. Germline loops: CDR1 GITISATS, CDR2 ISYDGTV (reference sequence). The source of this sequence is a pool of human donors (malaria-infected and uninfected, not separated). Specimen: gamma-delta T cells from blood. The genes are TRGV9 and TRGJP. TCRdb leaves out the J gene; it was filled in here by matching the DNA to germline. For the CDR3, the DNA is TGTGCCTTGTGGGAGGTGTATGATAAGTTGGGCGAAAAAATCAAGGTATTT. Encoded protein: CALWEVYDKLGEKIKVF.